This TCR beta chain was captured by sequencing in a study of T cell repertoires in cytomegalovirus infection. Overall study context: Public TCR beta signatures marked donors with CMV infection and the matching HLA.

Remarks on this clonotype: Its cognate antigen is unknown.

In TCRdb, the reads were re-called with MiXCR into one record per CDR3 protein. The profile shows around 100,000 distinct CDR3 sequences, around 30% of them singletons. Germline V lookup: CDR1 SGHDT, CDR2 YYEEEE. Trimming took 2 bases from V and 9 from J, leaving 18 bases between them. This CDR3 has 14 amino acids. Sample: CD8+ T cells from cultured PBMCs, taken from culture after CMV antigen stimulation. The receptor comes from a human donor in good health (CMV status not recorded). Some clones in this sample may be carry-over from other donors' samples. The chain joins TRBV5-6 to TRBJ2-7; D may be TRBD2 (5 bases). The CDR3 bases are TGTGCCAGCAGCTTTGAGGGCCGTGTAACTCGGCAGTACTTC. As protein: CASSFEGRVTRQYF.